These 7 T cell receptor beta chains were all obtained from the same sample, sequenced in a study of identical twins. TCRdb re-analysed the 5' RACE reads in MiXCR, keeping a single row per CDR3 protein. The top ten hold approximately 0.95% of the sample, which has 400,000 to 550,000 distinct CDR3 sequences, around 20% seen once. These same data were also listed under a study on T cells expressing NK-cell markers.

Sequenced input: CD4+ T cells sorted from blood. These TCRs come from a woman between 18 and 29 years old in good health.

This sequence joins TRBV12-3 or TRBV12-4 and TRBJ1-1; D not certain. Deletions cut 6 bases from V and 5 bases from J, with 10 bases between. This CDR3 comprises 12 residues. The CDR3 nucleotides are TGTGCCAGCAGCCATCTGGATACTGAAGCTTTCTTT. This sequence encodes CASSHLDTEAFF.

The chain uses TRBV6-5 and TRBJ2-5, with 8 bases that match TRBD2. Germline-derived CDR1 and CDR2 are MNHEY and SVGAGI. The CDR3 totals 15 residues. Unmatched junction bases numbered 6, after V lost 2 bases and J lost 4 bases. CDR3 DNA sequence: TGTGCCAGCAGTTACAGGAGCCTAGCGGGAGAGACCCAGTACTTC. Encoded protein: CASSYRSLAGETQYF.

Many counts were recorded for this clonotype. The chain couples TRBV4-2 to TRBJ1-2; D remains ambiguous. The germline V gene encodes CDR1 LGHNA and CDR2 YNFKEQ. Trimming pared 0 bases from V and 8 bases from J, leaving 10 bases between. This CDR3 has 13 amino acids. For the CDR3, the DNA is TGTGCCAGCAGCCAAGATAGAGGGAGGGGCTACACCTTC. It codes for CASSQDRGRGYTF.

There are a few counts of this clonotype. V and J are TRBV6-5 and TRBJ1-4, with D possibly TRBD1 on 6 matching bases. In germline, CDR1 is MNHEY, CDR2 SVGAGI. Trimming took off 2 bases at V and 5 bases at J, with 12 bases between the two ends. This CDR3 has 15 amino acids. CDR3 residues: CASSYLTGPNEKLFF. The CDR3 nucleotides read TGTGCCAGCAGTTACCTGACAGGTCCGAATGAAAAACTGTTTTTT.

This clonotype was observed a few times. The rearrangement joins TRBV20-1 to TRBJ2-1; D may be TRBD2 (5 bases). The CDR3 spans 14 residues. Trimming stripped 0 bases from V and 7 bases from J, with 13 bases between. In germline, CDR1 is DFQATT, CDR2 SNEGSKA (reference sequence). The chain's CDR3 is CSARDSWGVNEQFF. The CDR3, as DNA: TGCAGTGCTAGAGATAGCTGGGGAGTAAATGAGCAGTTCTTC.

This rearrangement joins TRBV5-1 to TRBJ2-5; no clear D gene. CDR3 size: 15 residues. V was pared by 4 bases and J by 5 bases, with 18 bases between. CDR1 and CDR2 (germline): SGHRS, YFSETQ. The chain's CDR3 is CASSDRTPTHETQYF. The CDR3 DNA follows: TGCGCCAGCAGCGATAGGACCCCTACCCACGAGACCCAGTACTTC.

V usage is TRBV5-1 and J usage is TRBJ1-2; a possible D gene is TRBD1 (5 bases). The CDR3 length is 15 residues. Deletions cut 4 bases from V and 1 base from J, with 14 bases between. CDR1 is SGHRS, CDR2 YFSETQ, per germline. The CDR3 bases are TGCGCCAGCAGCGTACCGGGACCGAATAACTATGGCTACACCTTC. Translated, it gives CASSVPGPNNYGYTF. Variable domain in full (rest from reference TRBV5-1 and TRBJ1-2): KAGVTQTPRYLIKTRGQQVTLSCSPISGHRSVSWYQQTPGQGLQFLFEYFSETQRNKGNFPGRFSGRQFSNSRSEMNVSTLELGDSALYLCASSVPGPNNYGYTFGSGTRLTVV.